This TCR beta chain was identified during a study of blood T cell repertoires in COVID-19. Study details: T cells, B-cell-depleted T cells, or PBMCs supplied cDNA or gDNA.

The CDR3 has 15 amino acids. Trimming pared 4 bases from V and 0 bases from J, leaving 12 bases between. The germline V gene has CDR1 LGHDT and CDR2 YNNKEL (reference sequence). The assay was immunoSEQ multiplex PCR, and TCRdb's table has in-frame clones only and misses some. The sample has roughly 300,000 clones; 88% are singletons. The receptor was derived from a man between 18 and 29 years old with active or convalescent COVID-19. The V call is TRBV3-1 (or the pseudogene TRBV3-2), the J call TRBJ1-1; D unresolved. Sequenced sample: peripheral blood. The CDR3 sequence is CASSLGSFMNTEAFF. CDR3 coding DNA: TGTGCCAGCAGCCTCGGGTCTTTCATGAACACTGAAGCTTTCTTT.